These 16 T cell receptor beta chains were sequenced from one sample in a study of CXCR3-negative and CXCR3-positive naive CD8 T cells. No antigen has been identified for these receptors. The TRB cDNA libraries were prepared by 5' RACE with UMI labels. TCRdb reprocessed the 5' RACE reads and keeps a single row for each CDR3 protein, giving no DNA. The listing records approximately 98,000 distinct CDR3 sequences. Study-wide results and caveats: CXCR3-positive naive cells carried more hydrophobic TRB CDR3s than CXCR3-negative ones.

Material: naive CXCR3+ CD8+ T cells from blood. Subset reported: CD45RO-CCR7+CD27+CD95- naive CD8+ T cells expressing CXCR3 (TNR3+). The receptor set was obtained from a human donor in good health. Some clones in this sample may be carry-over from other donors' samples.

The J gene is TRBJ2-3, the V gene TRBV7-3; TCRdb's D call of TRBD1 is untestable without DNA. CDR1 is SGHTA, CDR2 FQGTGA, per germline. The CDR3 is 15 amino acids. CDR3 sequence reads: CASSLTLSRADTQYF. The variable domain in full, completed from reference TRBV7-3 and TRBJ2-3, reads GAGVSQTPSNKVTEKGKYVELRCDPISGHTALYWYRQSLGQGPEFLIYFQGTGAADDSGLPNDRFFAVRPEGSVSTLKIQRTERGDSAVYLCASSLTLSRADTQYFGPGTRLTVL.

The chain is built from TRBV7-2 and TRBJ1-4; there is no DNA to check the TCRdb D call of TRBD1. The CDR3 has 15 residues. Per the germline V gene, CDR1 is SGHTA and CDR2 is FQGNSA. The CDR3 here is CASRLEPGHNEKLFF.

The CDR3 loop is CASSVQGNTEAFF. V gene TRBV9 combines with J gene TRBJ1-1. The CDR3 loop spans 13 amino acids. CDR1 is SGDLS, CDR2 YYNGEE, per germline.

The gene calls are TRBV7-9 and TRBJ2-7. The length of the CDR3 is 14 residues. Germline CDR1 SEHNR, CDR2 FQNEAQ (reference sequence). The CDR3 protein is CASSGGSSPYEQYF.

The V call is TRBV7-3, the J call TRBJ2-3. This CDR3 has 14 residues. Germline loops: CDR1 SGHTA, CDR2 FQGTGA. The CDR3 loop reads CASSSAVGTDTQYF.

The CDR3 loop reads CASSPVRGNTEAFF. The genes are TRBV5-4 and TRBJ1-1; TCRdb indicates TRBD1, and absent DNA this call remains unverified. Germline CDR1 reads SGHNT; CDR2 reads YYREEE (reference sequence). CDR3 length: 14 amino acids.

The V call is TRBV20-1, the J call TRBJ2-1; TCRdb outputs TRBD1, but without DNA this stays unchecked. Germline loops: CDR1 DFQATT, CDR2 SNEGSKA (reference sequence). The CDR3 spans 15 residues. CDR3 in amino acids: CSARGTHTSYNEQFF.

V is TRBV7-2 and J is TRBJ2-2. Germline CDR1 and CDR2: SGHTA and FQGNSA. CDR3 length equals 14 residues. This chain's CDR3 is CASSLTSVTGELFF.

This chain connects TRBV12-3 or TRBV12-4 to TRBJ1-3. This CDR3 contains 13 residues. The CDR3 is CASSLALVNTIYF.

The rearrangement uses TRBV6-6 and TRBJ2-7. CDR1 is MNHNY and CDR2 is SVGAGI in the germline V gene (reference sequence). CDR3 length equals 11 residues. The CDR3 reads CASSYYYEQYF.

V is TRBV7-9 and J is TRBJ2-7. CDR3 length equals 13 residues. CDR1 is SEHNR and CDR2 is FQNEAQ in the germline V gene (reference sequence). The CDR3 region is CASSPTFSYEQYF.

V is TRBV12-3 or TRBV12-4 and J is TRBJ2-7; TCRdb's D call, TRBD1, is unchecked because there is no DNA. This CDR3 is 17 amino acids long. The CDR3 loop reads CASSLGWTVSGLYEQYF.

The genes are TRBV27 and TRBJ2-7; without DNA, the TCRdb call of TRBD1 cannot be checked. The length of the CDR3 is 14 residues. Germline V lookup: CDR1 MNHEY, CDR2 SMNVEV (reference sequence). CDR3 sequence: CASNDRGLAGEQYF.

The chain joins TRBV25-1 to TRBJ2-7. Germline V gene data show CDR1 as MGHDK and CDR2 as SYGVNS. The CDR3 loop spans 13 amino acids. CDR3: CASSYAISLQQYF.

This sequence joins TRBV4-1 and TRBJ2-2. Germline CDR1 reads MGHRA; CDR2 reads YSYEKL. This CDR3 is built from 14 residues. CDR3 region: CASSQDPDTGELFF.

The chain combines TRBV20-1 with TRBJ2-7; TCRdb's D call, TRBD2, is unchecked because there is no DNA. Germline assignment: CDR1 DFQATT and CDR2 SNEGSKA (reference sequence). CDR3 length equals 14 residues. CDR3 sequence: CSTLLAGGGYEQYF.